This T cell receptor (beta chain) was captured in a study of T cell therapy after organ transplantation (dated by TCRdb to the late 2010s). In the study overall: Therapy products were autologous CMV-specific T cells expanded in vitro for 2 to 3 weeks with a peptide pool of 30 HLA class I and II CMV epitopes. Patients were given up to 6 doses of T cells at 2-week intervals and were followed for roughly 30 weeks after finishing therapy. Pretherapy peripheral blood samples were collected before commencement of T cell therapy. The median number of CMV-specific T cells given to patients was 1.92 x 10^8, delivered over 2 to 6 intravenous infusions. The study was a follow-up TRBV repertoire analysis of an open-label phase I trial of autologous CMV-specific adoptive T cell therapy in solid-organ transplant recipients. Of the ten patients, eight were classified as clinical responders and two as nonresponders. Long-term post-therapy samples were obtainable from only 8 of the 10 patients.

Details on this clone: No antigen is known for it. There are no base qualities to consult, and no much larger clone falls within one base.

Overall study results and their limits: Fold change in CD8 clonality after therapy was inversely correlated with pretherapy clonality, suggesting that less biased repertoires were more receptive to remodeling. Nonresponders showed marked pretherapy clonal expansions with minimal repertoire change after therapy. Both transferred clonotypes and endogenous clonotypes not detected in the therapy products appeared to be included in post-therapy reconstitution. Because the cohort was small, confounders such as concurrent antirejection and antiviral medications could not be assessed. Few detected expansions in nonresponders may reflect reduced sample coverage from poor CD8+ T cell yield.

Using the immunoSEQ two-step, bias-controlled multiplex PCR assay, TRB CDR3 regions were amplified from genomic DNA. Sequencing of CDR3 libraries was carried out on an Illumina NextSeq 500. The published analysis was carried out like this. The immunoSEQ Analyzer platform handled the initial alignment and bioinformatics, which included bias normalization against synthetic CDR3 analogs. V, D and J gene annotation followed the IMGT database definitions. Further TRBV analyses used VDJtools version 1.1.10 and the R package tcR version 2.2.1.11 with default settings. For the GLIPH analysis, version 1.0 was run with default settings. To test for significant clonotype frequency changes in CDR3 sequences with at least 5 reads, a 2-sided binomial test with Benjamini-Hochberg correction (alpha = 0.01) was used. TCRdb provides this immuneACCESS table in a form limited to in-frame rearrangements. Some clones are lacking; in checked studies, under half of them reflect an unresolved V gene, and why the rest are absent is not known. The DNA was the basis for D and trimming; V, J and clone size are from that table. Across this sample there are roughly 48,000 clones, with 94% seen only once. The top ten clonotypes cover around 3% of the sample.

From a lookup of the germline V gene, CDR1 and CDR2 are SGHTA and FQGNSA. The germline V end is reduced by 6 bases and the J end by 7 bases; junction bases left unmatched: 7. Including cysteine and phenylalanine, the CDR3 has 13 amino acids. Just the 39-base CDR3 DNA is kept, in frame starting at base 1. Read against the paper, the sample's time point label means: before start of T cell therapy. The patients had received solid-organ transplants and had drug-resistant/recurrent cytomegalovirus. Approximately nine trial participants were selected for repertoire analysis based on availability of post-therapy peripheral blood mononuclear cells. A BD FACSAria III was used to sort viable CD3+CD8+CD4- lymphocytes from PBMCs. Genomic DNA was extracted from sorted cells with the Qiagen DNeasy Kit.

The sequence came from a human patient who had received a solid organ transplant and had CMV disease. The specimen was CD8+ T cells from blood, collected before autologous CMV-specific T cell therapy. This chain is built from TRBV7-2 and TRBJ2-5; 8 central bases correspond to TRBD2. The bases are TGTGCCAGCAGGGGTAGCGGGACGTGGACCCAGTACTTC. Translated, this gives CASRGSGTWTQYF.